The T cell receptor beta chain under discussion was sequenced for a study of cytomegalovirus exposure and HLA in healthy donors. V was pared by 5 bases and J by 8 bases, with 11 bases of the junction left unmatched. The CDR3 is 16 residues long. The germline CDR1 and CDR2 sequences are MNHEY and SMNVEV (reference sequence). The PCR employed 60 Vbeta primers together with 13 Jbeta primers. Produced via immunoSEQ multiplex PCR; TCRdb's table is partial and in-frame only. This sample yields some 98,000 clones, of which roughly 76% are seen a single time; around 2.3% belongs to the top ten. The source is a man between 45 and 60 years old in good health and CMV-seronegative. The sequencing input was PBMCs. V gene TRBV27 combines with J gene TRBJ2-3, with 12 bases aligning to TRBD2. The CDR3 coding sequence is TGTGCCAGCAGTCTAAAGACTAGCGGGAGAATTCGTACGCAGTATTTT. Translation: CASSLKTSGRIRTQYF.